The rows below give T cell receptor beta chains drawn from one sample of a study of T-cell reconstitution after alpha-beta-depleted transplantation in children. TCRdb itself ran the PCR reads through MiXCR, one entry per CDR3 protein. The sample records 700,000 or so distinct CDR3 sequences, less than 15% being singletons. This sample comprised PBMCs, obtained before TCRalphabeta/CD19-depleted stem cell transplant. The receptors come from a girl aged 2-10 years with congenital amegakaryocytic thrombocytopenia, due to receive a stem cell transplant. CDR3s include the opening cysteine and the closing phenylalanine or tryptophan. Fields, in order: CDR3 protein, V gene, J gene, D gene. A D gene is named only where the DNA matches it firmly.

cdr3_aa: CASSHLLAGEYNEQFF
v_call: TRBV4-1
j_call: TRBJ2-1
d_call: TRBD2

cdr3_aa: CSARDNSGRAMDEQFF
v_call: TRBV20-1
j_call: TRBJ2-1
d_call: TRBD2

cdr3_aa: CASTARGGTYEQYF
v_call: TRBV28
j_call: TRBJ2-7
d_call: -

cdr3_aa: CSARGADGEETQYF
v_call: TRBV20-1
j_call: TRBJ2-5
d_call: -

cdr3_aa: CSARPRWIYGYTF
v_call: TRBV20-1
j_call: TRBJ1-2
d_call: -

cdr3_aa: CASSLLRHEQFF
v_call: TRBV5-1
j_call: TRBJ2-1
d_call: -

cdr3_aa: CASRIREKGNEQYF
v_call: TRBV5-1
j_call: TRBJ2-7
d_call: -

cdr3_aa: CASRRAGGPNYEQYF
v_call: TRBV25-1
j_call: TRBJ2-7
d_call: TRBD2

cdr3_aa: CASSLEWRPPYNEQFF
v_call: TRBV7-7
j_call: TRBJ2-1
d_call: -

cdr3_aa: CASSLLREGADTQYF
v_call: TRBV6-1
j_call: TRBJ2-3
d_call: TRBD2

cdr3_aa: CASSPPVVNIQYF
v_call: TRBV18
j_call: TRBJ2-4
d_call: -

cdr3_aa: CSALLAGENEQYF
v_call: TRBV20-1
j_call: TRBJ2-7
d_call: TRBD2

cdr3_aa: CASSSDWNSYEQYF
v_call: TRBV7-2
j_call: TRBJ2-7
d_call: -

cdr3_aa: CASSSLTGELAPLHF
v_call: TRBV7-6
j_call: TRBJ1-6
d_call: TRBD1

cdr3_aa: CASSRTGYYEQYF
v_call: TRBV6-1
j_call: TRBJ2-7
d_call: TRBD1

cdr3_aa: CAMSRILLALNEQFF
v_call: TRBV28
j_call: TRBJ2-1
d_call: -

cdr3_aa: CASSQWTSGNYEQYF
v_call: TRBV3-1
j_call: TRBJ2-7
d_call: TRBD2

cdr3_aa: CASSSPPGGLDTQYF
v_call: TRBV7-6
j_call: TRBJ2-3
d_call: TRBD1

cdr3_aa: CSASPTSGSTDTQYF
v_call: TRBV20-1
j_call: TRBJ2-3
d_call: TRBD2

cdr3_aa: CATSKGDQPQHF
v_call: TRBV15
j_call: TRBJ1-5
d_call: -

cdr3_aa: CASSQMGVSDTQYF
v_call: TRBV7-2
j_call: TRBJ2-3
d_call: -

cdr3_aa: CASLKPIYGYTF
v_call: TRBV6-1
j_call: TRBJ1-2
d_call: -

cdr3_aa: CATSDGQGINEQYF
v_call: TRBV24-1
j_call: TRBJ2-7
d_call: TRBD1

cdr3_aa: CASSSGQGDSPLHF
v_call: TRBV5-1
j_call: TRBJ1-6
d_call: TRBD1

cdr3_aa: CASNRVGNTEAFF
v_call: TRBV7-9
j_call: TRBJ1-1
d_call: -

cdr3_aa: CATSRVGTRREKLFF
v_call: TRBV15
j_call: TRBJ1-4
d_call: -

cdr3_aa: CAMDRGGTGELFF
v_call: TRBV10-3
j_call: TRBJ2-2
d_call: TRBD1

cdr3_aa: CASSITSGPYNEQFF
v_call: TRBV12-3/TRBV12-4
j_call: TRBJ2-1
d_call: TRBD2

cdr3_aa: CASSPPFSYNEQFF
v_call: TRBV14
j_call: TRBJ2-1
d_call: -

cdr3_aa: CASSLGNLGSYNEQFF
v_call: TRBV7-9
j_call: TRBJ2-1
d_call: -

cdr3_aa: CSARLGTSGLDTQYF
v_call: TRBV20-1
j_call: TRBJ2-3
d_call: TRBD2

cdr3_aa: CSARVGGQGVVTEAFF
v_call: TRBV20-1
j_call: TRBJ1-1
d_call: TRBD1

cdr3_aa: CSVEDRVFTDTQYF
v_call: TRBV29-1
j_call: TRBJ2-3
d_call: -

cdr3_aa: CSAQGWPSGGGRNNEQFF
v_call: TRBV20-1
j_call: TRBJ2-1
d_call: TRBD2

cdr3_aa: CSARVGGGNSPLHF
v_call: TRBV20-1
j_call: TRBJ1-6
d_call: -

cdr3_aa: CASRLAGANTGELFF
v_call: TRBV5-1
j_call: TRBJ2-2
d_call: TRBD2

cdr3_aa: CASRVEDTQYF
v_call: TRBV18
j_call: TRBJ2-3
d_call: -

cdr3_aa: CASSLAQGQGSEQYF
v_call: TRBV7-8
j_call: TRBJ2-7
d_call: TRBD1